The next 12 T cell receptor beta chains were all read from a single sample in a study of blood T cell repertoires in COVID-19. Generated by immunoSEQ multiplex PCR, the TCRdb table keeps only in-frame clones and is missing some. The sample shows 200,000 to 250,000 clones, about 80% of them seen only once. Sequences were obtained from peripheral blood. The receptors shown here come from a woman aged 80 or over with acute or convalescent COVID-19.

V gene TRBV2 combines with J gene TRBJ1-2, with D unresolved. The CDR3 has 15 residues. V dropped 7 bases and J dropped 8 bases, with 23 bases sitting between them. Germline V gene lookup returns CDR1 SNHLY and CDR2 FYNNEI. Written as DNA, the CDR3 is TGTGCCAGCATCCCAAATTCCGCAGGAATTGGAGGCTACACCTTC. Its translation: CASIPNSAGIGGYTF.

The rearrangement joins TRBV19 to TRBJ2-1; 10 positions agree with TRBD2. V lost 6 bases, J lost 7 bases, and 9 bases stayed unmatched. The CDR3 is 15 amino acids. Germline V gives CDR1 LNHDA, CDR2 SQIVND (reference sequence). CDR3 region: CASSPASGGRNEQFF. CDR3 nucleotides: TGTGCCAGTAGCCCTGCTAGCGGGGGTAGGAATGAGCAGTTCTTC.

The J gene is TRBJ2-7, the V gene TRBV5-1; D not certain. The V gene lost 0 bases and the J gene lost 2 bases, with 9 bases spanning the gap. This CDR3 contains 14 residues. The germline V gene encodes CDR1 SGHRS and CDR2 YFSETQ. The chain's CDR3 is CASSLDGQAYEQYF. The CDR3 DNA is TGCGCCAGCAGCTTGGACGGTCAGGCCTACGAGCAGTACTTC.

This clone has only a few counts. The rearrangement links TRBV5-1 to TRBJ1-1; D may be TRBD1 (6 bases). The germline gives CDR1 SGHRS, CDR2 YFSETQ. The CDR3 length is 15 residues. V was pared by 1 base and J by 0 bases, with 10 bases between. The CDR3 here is CASSLSAGVNTEAFF. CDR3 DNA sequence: TGCGCCAGCAGCTTGTCCGCAGGGGTGAACACTGAAGCTTTCTTT.

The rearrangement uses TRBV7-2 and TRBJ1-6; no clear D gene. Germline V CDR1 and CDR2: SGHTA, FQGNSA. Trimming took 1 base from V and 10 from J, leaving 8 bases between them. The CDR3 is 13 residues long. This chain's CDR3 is CASSLDSRSPLHF. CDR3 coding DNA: TGTGCCAGCAGCTTAGACAGTCGCTCACCCCTCCACTTT.

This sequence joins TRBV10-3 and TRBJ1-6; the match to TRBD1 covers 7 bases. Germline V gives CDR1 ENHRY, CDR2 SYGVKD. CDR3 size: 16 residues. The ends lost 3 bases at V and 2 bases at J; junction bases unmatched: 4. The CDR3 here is CAISDRQGPYNSPLHF. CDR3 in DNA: TGTGCCATCAGTGATCGACAGGGCCCCTATAATTCACCCCTCCACTTT.

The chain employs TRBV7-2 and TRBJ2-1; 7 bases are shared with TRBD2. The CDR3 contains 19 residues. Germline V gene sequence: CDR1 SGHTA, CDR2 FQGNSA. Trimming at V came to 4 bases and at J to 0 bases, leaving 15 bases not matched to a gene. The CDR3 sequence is CASSSRPGLSPSSYNEQFF. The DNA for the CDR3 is TGTGCCAGCAGCTCCAGACCGGGACTATCCCCGAGCTCCTACAATGAGCAGTTCTTC.

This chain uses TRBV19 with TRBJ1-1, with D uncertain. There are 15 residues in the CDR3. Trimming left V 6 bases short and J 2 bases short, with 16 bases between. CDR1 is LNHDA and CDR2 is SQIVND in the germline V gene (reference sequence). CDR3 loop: CASSLAGSANTEAFF. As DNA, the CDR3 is TGTGCCAGTAGCCTGGCTGGCTCTGCTAACACTGAAGCTTTCTTT.

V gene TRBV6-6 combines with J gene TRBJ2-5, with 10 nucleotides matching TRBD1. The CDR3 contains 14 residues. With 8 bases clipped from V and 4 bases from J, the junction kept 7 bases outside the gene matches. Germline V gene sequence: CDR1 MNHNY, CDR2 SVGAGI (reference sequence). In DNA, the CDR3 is TGTGCCAGCGCGAAGACAGGGGGCATAGAGACCCAGTACTTC. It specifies CASAKTGGIETQYF.

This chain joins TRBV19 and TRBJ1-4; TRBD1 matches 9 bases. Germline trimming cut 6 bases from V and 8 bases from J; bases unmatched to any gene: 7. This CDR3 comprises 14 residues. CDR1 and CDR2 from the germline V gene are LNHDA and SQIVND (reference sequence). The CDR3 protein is CASSYRGLGEKLFF. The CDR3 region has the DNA TGTGCCAGTAGCTACAGGGGGCTAGGAGAAAAACTGTTTTTT.

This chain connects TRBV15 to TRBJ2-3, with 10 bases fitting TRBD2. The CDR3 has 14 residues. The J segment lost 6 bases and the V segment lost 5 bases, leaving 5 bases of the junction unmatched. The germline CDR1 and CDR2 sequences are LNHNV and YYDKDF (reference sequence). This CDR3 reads CATSWSGGVDTQYF. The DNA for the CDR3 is TGTGCCACCAGCTGGAGCGGGGGGGTGGATACGCAGTATTTT.

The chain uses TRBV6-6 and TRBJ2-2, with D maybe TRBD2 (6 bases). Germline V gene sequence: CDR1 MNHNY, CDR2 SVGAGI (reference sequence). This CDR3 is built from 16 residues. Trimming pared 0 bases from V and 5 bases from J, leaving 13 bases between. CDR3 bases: TGTGCCAGCAGTTACTCCCTGGGGGGACCGACCGGGGAGCTGTTTTTT. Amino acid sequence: CASSYSLGGPTGELFF.